The 21 T cell receptor beta chains in this list originate from one sample, sequenced in a study of graft-versus-host responses after intestinal transplantation. Processing released intraepithelial and lamina propria lymphocytes from the graft tissue. Sequencing was performed with immunoSEQ multiplex PCR; in TCRdb, only in-frame clones are kept and a portion is missing. The table shows more than 50,000 clones, with approximately 91% occurring only once. Sample: ileum tissue, taken 350 to 400 days after transplant. The receptor set was obtained from a human patient who received an intestinal transplant, so some T cells may come from the graft donor.

The chain has TRBV4-1 and TRBJ2-3; 7 bases are a match to TRBD2. CDR1 and CDR2 from the germline V gene are MGHRA and YSYEKL. The length of the CDR3 is 14 residues. Trimming at V came to 4 bases and at J to 5 bases, leaving 6 bases not matched to a gene. The CDR3 loop reads CASSPLAGGDTQYF. CDR3 DNA sequence: TGCGCCAGCAGCCCATTAGCGGGCGGAGATACGCAGTATTTT.

The rearrangement links TRBV6-5 to TRBJ2-1; D gene unclear. The CDR3 totals 14 residues. The germline gives CDR1 MNHEY, CDR2 SVGAGI. Trimming took off 5 bases at V and 0 bases at J, with 8 bases between the two ends. The CDR3 is CASSPPGSYNEQFF. CDR3 DNA sequence: TGTGCCAGCAGTCCTCCAGGCTCCTACAATGAGCAGTTCTTC.

V usage is TRBV10-3 and J usage is TRBJ2-1; D possibly corresponds to TRBD2 (5 bases). The CDR3 is 14 residues long. V lost 3 bases and J lost 7, with 13 bases in between. In germline, CDR1 is ENHRY, CDR2 SYGVKD. The CDR3 DNA follows: TGTGCCATCAGTGAATCGACGGGGAAGAATGAGCAGTTCTTC. Translation: CAISESTGKNEQFF.

The chain uses TRBV28 and TRBJ2-3; D gene uncertain. This CDR3 spans 11 amino acids. Trimming pared 2 bases from V and 5 bases from J, leaving 2 bases between. Germline CDR1 is MDHEN and CDR2 is SYDVKM. Here the CDR3 reads CASSLGDTQYF. As DNA, the CDR3 is TGTGCCAGCAGTTTAGGAGATACGCAGTATTTT.

The chain links TRBV23-1 to TRBJ1-2; D is ambiguous. TRBV23-1 is assigned to the ORF class and has an uncertain function. V dropped 1 base and J dropped 3 bases, with 12 bases sitting between them. This CDR3 has 15 amino acids. The CDR3 DNA sequence: TGCGCCAGCAGTCAATATCGGGTAGAGGACTATGGCTACACCTTC. Translating gives CASSQYRVEDYGYTF.

The chain recombines TRBV27 with TRBJ2-7, with D possibly called TRBD1 or TRBD2 (6 bases each). Germline V gives CDR1 MNHEY, CDR2 SMNVEV (reference sequence). The V end was cut by 4 bases, the J end by 3 bases, with 16 bases between. The CDR3 extends over 15 amino acids. The CDR3 DNA reads as TGTGCCAGCAGTTCCCGCGAGGGGGAGGACTACGAGCAGTACTTC. This sequence encodes CASSSREGEDYEQYF.

The chain is built from TRBV11-3 and TRBJ2-1, with unresolved D. V was pared by 4 bases and J by 0 bases, with 10 bases between. CDR3 length equals 15 residues. CDR1 is SGHNT, CDR2 YENEEA, per germline. The CDR3 protein is CASSSSPSSYNEQFF. CDR3 nucleotides: TGTGCCAGCAGCTCTTCACCCAGCTCCTACAATGAGCAGTTCTTC.

The V call is TRBV25-1, the J call TRBJ1-1; D is perhaps TRBD1 (5 bases). The CDR3 is 15 amino acids. From germline, CDR1 is MGHDK and CDR2 SYGVNS. Trimming cost V 1 base and J 0 bases, with 9 bases left between them. Written as DNA, the CDR3 is TGTGCCAGCAGTGAATGGCGGGGACTGAACACTGAAGCTTTCTTT. This sequence encodes CASSEWRGLNTEAFF. Drawing the rest from reference TRBV25-1 and TRBJ1-1, the complete variable domain is EADIYQTPRYLVIGTGKKITLECSQTMGHDKMYWYQQDPGMELHLIHYSYGVNSTEKGDLSSESTVSRIRTEHFPLTLESARPSHTSQYLCASSEWRGLNTEAFFGQGTRLTVV.

V gene TRBV7-3 combines with J gene TRBJ2-3; D unresolved. V lost 7 bases and J 0 bases, leaving 8 bases between the germline ends. The CDR3 sequence is 13 residues long. Germline-derived CDR1 and CDR2 are SGHTA and FQGTGA. CDR3 DNA sequence: TGTGCCAGCAAGCGATCGAGCACAGATACGCAGTATTTT. It yields the protein CASKRSSTDTQYF.

This chain uses TRBV6-1 with TRBJ2-5; 12 bases map to TRBD2. This CDR3 spans 15 amino acids. The V gene's germline CDR1 is MNHNS and CDR2 SASEGT. Trimming at V came to 6 bases and at J to 4 bases, leaving 6 bases not matched to a gene. The CDR3 region is CASSSGLAGIETQYF. DNA of the CDR3: TGTGCCAGCAGCTCCGGACTAGCGGGGATAGAGACCCAGTACTTC.

CDR3 in amino acids: CASSQDPRGGRSSYNEQFF. In DNA, the CDR3 is TGCGCCAGCAGCCAAGACCCCAGGGGAGGGCGAAGCTCCTACAATGAGCAGTTCTTC. The chain is built from TRBV4-1 and TRBJ2-1; D possibly corresponds to TRBD2 (7 bases). Trimming pared 0 bases from V and 0 bases from J, leaving 18 bases between. The CDR3 length is 19 residues. The V gene's germline CDR1 is MGHRA and CDR2 YSYEKL.

The CDR3 DNA sequence: TGTGCCAGCAGCTGGGACAGGGCCGAGCAGTACTTC. Its translation is CASSWDRAEQYF. The chain links TRBV7-2 to TRBJ2-7; TRBD1 matches 9 bases. The CDR3 is 12 amino acids. Germline V gene lookup returns CDR1 SGHTA and CDR2 FQGNSA. V lost 4 bases and J lost 6; bases outside the gene matches: 1.

The chain combines TRBV21-1 with TRBJ1-1. TRBV21-1 is labeled a pseudogene. The CDR3 extends over 16 amino acids. The CDR3 spells CASSLTLATHRTEAFF. DNA of the CDR3: TGTGCCAGCAGTCTGACGCTAGCTACACATCGCACTGAAGCTTTCTTT.

The chain is built from TRBV4-1 and TRBJ2-6; D ambiguous. Germline CDR1 is MGHRA and CDR2 is YSYEKL. CDR3 length: 14 amino acids. V lost 0 bases and J 2 bases, leaving 2 bases between the germline ends. The CDR3 loop is CASSQDPGANVLTF. Here the CDR3 DNA reads TGCGCCAGCAGCCAAGATCCTGGGGCCAACGTCCTGACTTTC.

This clone has more than one count but fewer than ten. This may come from a read error, since a much larger clone is one base off. Distinct nucleotide sequences in the sample also encode this CDR3. This chain links TRBV9 with TRBJ2-7, with 10 bases identical to TRBD1. Germline loops: CDR1 SGDLS, CDR2 YYNGEE. Trimming at V came to 4 bases and at J to 2 bases, leaving 3 bases not matched to a gene. This CDR3 spans 14 amino acids. CDR3 sequence reads: CASSPGQGAYEQYF. CDR3 nucleotides: TGTGCCAGCAGCCCTGGACAGGGGGCCTACGAGCAGTACTTC.

J is TRBJ1-3 and V is TRBV29-1, with D uncertain. The CDR3 contains 13 residues. Germline CDR1 and CDR2: SQVTM and ANQGSEA. Deletions cut 5 bases from V and 1 base from J, with 9 bases between. CDR3 DNA sequence: TGCAGCGTTCTCCCGGGTTCTGGAAACACCATATATTTT. This gives the protein CSVLPGSGNTIYF. Full variable domain (remainder filled in from reference TRBV29-1 and TRBJ1-3): SAVISQKPSRDICQRGTSLTIQCQVDSQVTMMFWYRQQPGQSLTLIATANQGSEATYESGFVIDKFPISRPNLTFSTLTVSNMSPEDSSIYLCSVLPGSGNTIYFGEGSWLTVV.

V and J are TRBV6-6 and TRBJ1-6; TRBD1 matches at 10 bases. Losses at the gene ends were 6 bases for V and 8 bases for J; bases not matched to a gene: 1. This CDR3 comprises 13 residues. Germline V gene lookup returns CDR1 MNHNY and CDR2 SVGAGI (reference sequence). CDR3 in amino acids: CASRTGGDSPLHF. CDR3 bases: TGTGCCAGCAGGACAGGGGGCGATTCACCCCTCCACTTT.

The rearrangement uses TRBV25-1 and TRBJ1-2; TRBD1 might be the D (6 bases). The CDR3 is made up of 16 amino acids. Germline V CDR1 and CDR2: MGHDK, SYGVNS. V lost 2 bases to trimming and J lost 2 bases, with 15 bases between them. This CDR3 is CASSEGAGTYNYGYTF. CDR3 bases: TGTGCCAGCAGTGAAGGGGCCGGGACATACAACTATGGCTACACCTTC.

The chain employs TRBV5-6 and TRBJ2-7; no definite D call. Germline V gene lookup returns CDR1 SGHDT and CDR2 YYEEEE. The CDR3 runs 12 residues. V lost 3 bases and J lost 3, with 7 bases in between. DNA of the CDR3: TGTGCCAGCAGCTCTCTCAGCTACGAGCAGTACTTC. Its translation: CASSSLSYEQYF.

The V call is TRBV6-1, the J call TRBJ2-2, with a weak D call TRBD1 (5 bases). The V end lost 3 bases, the J end lost 3 bases, and 11 bases lay between the germline ends. The germline CDR1 and CDR2 sequences are MNHNS and SASEGT. This CDR3 spans 15 amino acids. The CDR3 loop is CASSDWQGYTGELFF. CDR3 bases: TGTGCCAGCAGTGATTGGCAGGGTTACACCGGGGAGCTGTTTTTT.

The chain has TRBV28 and TRBJ1-5, with D hard to call. This CDR3 contains 11 residues. V dropped 3 bases and J dropped 6 bases, with 3 bases sitting between them. Germline CDR1 is MDHEN and CDR2 is SYDVKM. Written as DNA, the CDR3 is TGTGCCAGCAGTTTTCGTCAGCCCCAGCATTTT. This translates into CASSFRQPQHF.